This T cell receptor beta chain was recorded in a study of blood T cell repertoires in COVID-19. The table came from immunoSEQ multiplex PCR; TCRdb's copy has only in-frame clones and leaves some out. The profile shows 320,000 or so clones, about 85% of them singletons. Germline V lookup: CDR1 SNHLY, CDR2 FYNNEI. The length of the CDR3 is 8 residues. The V end lost 10 bases, the J end lost 11 bases, and 8 bases lay between the germline ends. Sequences were obtained from PBMCs or T cells enriched from blood (not recorded which). V gene TRBV2 combines with J gene TRBJ1-1; D remains unclear. The clonotype originates from a woman aged 30 to 39 who had been exposed to COVID-19. The CDR3 nucleotides are TGTGCCAATTCGAGGGCTTTCTTT. Encoded protein: CANSRAFF.